The 27 T cell receptor beta chains in this list originate from one sample, sequenced in a study of tissue T cells after allogeneic stem cell transplantation. Time point: mouse harvest day 14 after allogeneic transplant. Each mouse received 10^7 T-cell-depleted marrow cells plus 10^6 splenic CD5+ T cells by tail vein. Data came from immunoSEQ multiplex PCR; TCRdb stores just in-frame clones and leaves some out. The data show roughly 8,100 clones, around 35% seen once. Sequencing input: skin. These receptors were taken from a female BALB/c mouse given C57BL/6 T cells with graft-versus-host disease after an allogeneic hematopoietic cell transplant.

Concerning this clone: Gene names follow the mouse nomenclature. Read data end 1 residue before the CDR3 end; the end is taken from the germline J gene. The rearrangement joins TRBV26 to TRBJ1-5; 7 bases agree with TRBD1. V lost 4 bases to trimming and J lost 3 bases; unmatched junction nucleotides: 0. The CDR3 is 13 residues long. The germline V gene encodes CDR1 KGHPV and CDR2 FQNQEV (reference sequence). The CDR3 sequence: CASSQGANQAPLF. The CDR3 bases that were read are TGTGCCAGCAGTCAGGGGGCCAACCAGGCTCCGCTT.

This clone appeared once. Genes here carry mouse names. Read sequence stops 1 residue before the CDR3 end, and the germline J gene provides the missing end. V is TRBV2 and J is TRBJ1-2, with unresolved D. V was shortened by 0 bases and J by 0 bases, with 8 bases between the two germline ends. Per the germline V gene, CDR1 is LGHNA and CDR2 is YSYQKL. The CDR3 spans 15 residues. CDR3 protein: CASSQDEATNSDYTF. The sequenced CDR3 bases are TGTGCCAGCAGCCAAGATGAGGCAACAAACTCCGACTACACC.

On this clone itself: Genes and germline are mouse. The CDR3 is cut off 1 residue early in the read; its end comes from the germline J gene. The rearrangement joins TRBV26 to TRBJ2-3, with 10 nucleotides matching TRBD1. The germline V gene encodes CDR1 KGHPV and CDR2 FQNQEV (reference sequence). The CDR3 spans 15 residues. Unmatched junction bases numbered 5, after V lost 6 bases and J lost 2 bases. The CDR3 loop is CASSPRQGAAETLYF. CDR3 DNA (partial): TGTGCCAGCAGCCCAAGACAGGGGGCTGCAGAAACGCTGTAT.

Details on this clone: The gene names given are mouse names. The read terminates 1 residue ahead of where the CDR3 ends, so the germline J gene completes it. The V gene is TRBV12-1, the J gene TRBJ1-3; D is ambiguous. The CDR3 covers 14 residues. The germline V and J ends were trimmed by 0 bases and 0 bases, with 5 bases remaining between them. Germline values: CDR1 SGHSN, CDR2 HYEKVE. The sequenced CDR3 bases are TGTGCCAGCTCTCTCGAAGATTCTGGAAATACGCTCTAT. Its protein product is CASSLEDSGNTLY. Given in full, the CDR3 is CASSLEDSGNTLYF.

Points on this clone: Gene and germline names: mouse. The CDR3 end is not reached by the read, which stops 1 residue before it; the germline J gene fills it in. The J gene is TRBJ1-3, the V gene TRBV13-3; D ambiguous. This CDR3 contains 12 residues. V dropped 0 bases and J dropped 2 bases, with 0 bases sitting between them. Germline lookup yields CDR1 NNHDY and CDR2 SYVADS. The CDR3 sequence is CASSDAGNTLYF. CDR3 bases read: TGTGCCAGCAGTGATGCTGGAAATACGCTCTAT.

By its share, this clone is medium-sized. These gene names are mouse names. Coverage ceases 1 residue before the CDR3 finishes, and the germline J gene fills in the end. Other DNA sequences in the same sample also yield this CDR3. V and J are TRBV3 and TRBJ1-3, with D hard to call. Trimming stripped 1 base from V and 0 bases from J, with 4 bases between. The CDR3 extends over 14 amino acids. The germline gives CDR1 SNHLY, CDR2 FYNGKV (reference sequence). The sequenced part of the CDR3 DNA is TGTGCCAGCAGCTTAGACAGTTCTGGAAATACGCTCTAT. Translated, it gives CASSLDSSGNTLY. The whole CDR3 protein reads CASSLDSSGNTLYF.

This clone is medium-sized. The gene names given are mouse names. The CDR3 end lies 1 residue beyond the end of the read and is filled in from the germline J gene. This sample includes further DNA sequences coding for the same CDR3. The chain combines TRBV1 with TRBJ1-2, with TRBD1 matching over 9 bases. Germline V CDR1 and CDR2: NSQYPW, LRSPGD (reference sequence). The J segment lost 0 bases and the V segment lost 2 bases, leaving 1 base of the junction unmatched. The CDR3 is 15 amino acids. The sequenced part of the CDR3 DNA is TGCACCTGCAGTGCAAGGGACAGGGCAAACTCCGACTACACC. Translation: CTCSARDRANSDYT. The whole CDR3 protein is CTCSARDRANSDYTF.

Worth noting for this clone: Genes here carry mouse names. CDR3 loop: CASTTNSDYTF. CDR3 DNA (partial): TGTGCCAGCACGACCAACTCCGACTACACC. The V call is TRBV26, the J call TRBJ1-2; D is undetermined. Read coverage stops 1 residue before the CDR3 terminus; the germline J gene supplies the remainder. The V gene's germline CDR1 is KGHPV and CDR2 FQNQEV (reference sequence). V was clipped by 7 bases and J by 2 bases, with 5 bases between them. CDR3 length equals 11 residues.

This clone was observed a handful of times. Mouse germline and gene names are used. With the read ending 1 residue before the CDR3 end, the germline J gene is used to fill in that end. The chain is built from TRBV13-3 and TRBJ2-1; TRBD1 matches 7 bases. Looked up from germline, CDR1 is NNHDY and CDR2 is SYVADS. The CDR3 runs to 15 residues. V lost 5 bases and J lost 1; bases outside the gene matches: 6. Incomplete CDR3 DNA: TGTGCCAGCAGCGCCTCGGACAGGAACTATGCTGAGCAGTTC. Protein sequence: CASSASDRNYAEQF. The whole CDR3 protein reads CASSASDRNYAEQFF.

The table lists this clone with a few counts. The listed genes are named as in mouse. The sequenced fragment ends 1 residue before the CDR3 boundary, so the rest is inferred from the germline J gene. V gene TRBV26 combines with J gene TRBJ1-4; no firm D call. This CDR3 is built from 12 residues. Deletions cut 6 bases from V and 0 bases from J, with 2 bases between. Germline-derived CDR1 and CDR2 are KGHPV and FQNQEV (reference sequence). Incomplete CDR3 DNA: TGTGCCAGCAGAATTTCCAACGAAAGATTATTT. Translating it yields CASRISNERLF. In full, the CDR3 reads CASRISNERLFF.

In the case of this clone: The gene symbols are mouse symbols. The read ends 1 residue before the CDR3 terminus; that terminus is restored from the germline J gene. Different DNA sequences within this sample yield the same CDR3. The gene calls are TRBV26 and TRBJ1-3, with 7 bases that match TRBD1. The CDR3 covers 14 residues. V gave up 4 bases and J gave up 2 bases; unmatched junction bases: 2. Per the germline V gene, CDR1 is KGHPV and CDR2 is FQNQEV (reference sequence). Here the CDR3 reads CASSRQGAGNTLYF. The part of the CDR3 DNA that was read is TGTGCCAGCAGTCGGCAGGGGGCTGGAAATACGCTCTAT.

This clone was counted between two and nine times. Mouse gene names apply. Coverage ceases 1 residue before the CDR3 finishes, and the germline J gene fills in the end. V usage is TRBV3 and J usage is TRBJ2-1; 12 bases are shared with TRBD2. J gave up 5 bases and V 5 bases, and 4 bases lay outside the gene matches. CDR3 length: 15 residues. CDR1 SNHLY and CDR2 FYNGKV come from the germline V gene (reference sequence). The covered CDR3 bases are TGTGCCAGCAGCCCCGGGACTGGGGGGAATGCTGAGCAGTTC. Translating it yields CASSPGTGGNAEQF. The whole CDR3 region reads CASSPGTGGNAEQFF.

By sample fraction, this clone is medium-sized. All gene names here are mouse names. The CDR3 DNA, read in part, is TGTGCCAGCAGTCTGTCATGGGCGGGAGGAAACACAGAAGTCTTC. This encodes CASSLSWAGGNTEVF. The whole CDR3 sequence is CASSLSWAGGNTEVFF. The V and J genes are TRBV26 and TRBJ1-1; D uncertain. The read ends 1 residue early relative to the CDR3; the germline J gene fills the gap. V was cut by 0 bases and J by 1 base, with 12 bases left in between. CDR1 and CDR2 (germline): KGHPV, FQNQEV (reference sequence). This CDR3 spans 16 amino acids.

Turning to this clone: Genes and germline come from the mouse. The read terminates 1 residue ahead of where the CDR3 ends, so the germline J gene completes it. The V gene is TRBV13-2, the J gene TRBJ2-1, with TRBD2 matching 7 bases. The CDR3 is 14 amino acids. Germline V lookup: CDR1 NNHNN, CDR2 SYGAGS (reference sequence). J was trimmed by 3 bases and V by 2 bases; bases with no gene match: 2. CDR3 DNA (partial): TGTGCCAGCGGTGACCGGGGGGGCTATGCTGAGCAGTTC. Protein: CASGDRGGYAEQF. The full CDR3 protein is CASGDRGGYAEQFF.

This clone occurred once. Genes here carry mouse names. The missing CDR3 end, 1 residue past where the read stops, is filled in from the germline J gene. V usage is TRBV3 and J usage is TRBJ2-5; 8 bases match TRBD1. Per germline, CDR1 SNHLY and CDR2 FYNGKV (reference sequence). J lost 3 bases, V lost 5 bases, and 1 base had no gene match. The CDR3 contains 13 residues. CDR3 in amino acids: CASSRQGQDTQYF. CDR3 DNA (partial): TGTGCCAGCAGCCGACAGGGGCAAGACACCCAGTAC.

Remarks on this clone: Gene names are mouse gene names. The read ends 1 residue early relative to the CDR3; the germline J gene fills the gap. The genes are TRBV26 and TRBJ2-5; D is unclear. Per the germline V gene, CDR1 is KGHPV and CDR2 is FQNQEV (reference sequence). Trimming removed 2 bases at V and 0 bases at J, with 6 bases between. There are 14 residues in the CDR3. The CDR3 is CASSLRINQDTQYF. The part of the CDR3 DNA that was read is TGTGCCAGCAGTCTGCGGATTAACCAAGACACCCAGTAC.

Within the sample, this clone is medium-sized. The genes are named according to mouse. The CDR3 end is not reached by the read, which stops 1 residue before it; the germline J gene fills it in. This chain joins TRBV3 and TRBJ1-4; no firm D call. The V gene's germline CDR1 is SNHLY and CDR2 FYNGKV (reference sequence). The CDR3 sequence is 15 residues long. Between the trimmed V and J ends, which lost 1 base and 4 bases, there was a span of 10 bases. The CDR3 DNA, read in part, is TGTGCCAGCAGCTTAGACGGACGGCGCAACGAAAGATTATTT. This gives the protein CASSLDGRRNERLF. The complete CDR3 protein is CASSLDGRRNERLFF.

A remark on this clone: Genes and germline are mouse. Sequencing ends 1 residue short of the CDR3 end; the germline J gene provides the rest. This chain connects TRBV13-3 to TRBJ1-4, with 8 bases that match TRBD1. The CDR3 spans 15 residues. J lost 0 bases, V lost 5 bases, and 3 bases had no gene match. CDR1 NNHDY and CDR2 SYVADS come from the germline V gene. The CDR3 DNA, read in part, is TGTGCCAGCAGACACAGGGGGATTTCCAACGAAAGATTATTT. Encoded protein: CASRHRGISNERLF. The entire CDR3 sequence reads CASRHRGISNERLFF.

This clone is labeled as medium-sized (0.01 to 0.1%). Germline and genes: mouse. The DNA ends 1 residue before the CDR3 does, and the rest of the CDR3 is filled in from the germline J gene. V usage is TRBV26 and J usage is TRBJ1-5; 7 positions agree with TRBD1. CDR3 size: 14 residues. The V gene's germline CDR1 is KGHPV and CDR2 FQNQEV (reference sequence). Trimming at V came to 4 bases and at J to 4 bases, leaving 4 bases not matched to a gene. The chain's CDR3 is CASSPTGVNQAPLF. CDR3 bases read: TGTGCCAGCAGTCCAACAGGGGTGAACCAGGCTCCGCTT.

As for this clone: These gene names are mouse names. Coverage ceases 1 residue before the CDR3 finishes, and the germline J gene fills in the end. The J gene is TRBJ1-3, the V gene TRBV1; tentatively, D is TRBD1 (6 bases). Germline-derived CDR1 and CDR2 are NSQYPW and LRSPGD (reference sequence). This CDR3 comprises 13 residues. V lost 4 bases to trimming and J lost 3 bases, with 7 bases between them. The CDR3 sequence: CTCSDRDGNTLYF. Incomplete CDR3 DNA: TGCACCTGCAGTGACAGGGATGGAAATACGCTCTAT.

The sample holds one count of this clone. All gene names here are mouse names. The read comes to an end 1 residue before the CDR3 does, leaving the germline J gene to fill in the end. The genes are TRBV26 and TRBJ2-4; no definite D call. CDR1 and CDR2 from the germline V gene are KGHPV and FQNQEV (reference sequence). Trimming stripped 0 bases from V and 5 bases from J, with 9 bases between. The CDR3 is 14 residues long. CDR3 sequence reads: CASSLSLVPNTLYF. Incomplete CDR3 DNA: TGTGCCAGCAGTCTGTCTCTGGTACCAAACACCTTGTAC.

As concerns this clone: Germline and genes: mouse. CDR3 sequence: CASSLEQGASAETLYF. The DNA read from the CDR3 is TGTGCCAGCTCTCTCGAGCAGGGGGCTAGTGCAGAAACGCTGTAT. The J gene is TRBJ2-3, the V gene TRBV12-2, with 8 nucleotides matching TRBD1. The read comes to an end 1 residue before the CDR3 does, leaving the germline J gene to fill in the end. The trim removed 0 bases at V and 0 bases at J, leaving 4 bases unmatched. The germline V gene encodes CDR1 SGHLS and CDR2 HYDKME. The CDR3 totals 16 residues.

As for this clone: The gene names given are mouse names. Other DNA sequences within the sample encode an identical CDR3. The CDR3 here is CASSLGGEVFF. The DNA read from the CDR3 is TGTGCCAGCAGTCTGGGGGGAGAAGTCTTC. This chain links TRBV26 with TRBJ1-1; possibly TRBD1 for D (5 bases). With the read ending 1 residue before the CDR3 end, the germline J gene is used to fill in that end. The germline V and J ends were trimmed by 2 bases and 7 bases, with 5 bases remaining between them. CDR3 size: 11 residues. Germline V gene lookup returns CDR1 KGHPV and CDR2 FQNQEV (reference sequence).

As for this clone: The listed genes are named as in mouse. The read ends 1 residue shy of where the CDR3 ends; the end is completed using the germline J gene. The chain has TRBV12-2 and TRBJ1-1; D ambiguous. V was pared by 0 bases and J by 6 bases, with 7 bases between. Per germline, CDR1 SGHLS and CDR2 HYDKME. CDR3 length: 12 residues. CDR3 amino acids: CASSLDPPEVFF. CDR3 DNA (partial): TGTGCCAGCTCTCTCGACCCCCCAGAAGTCTTC.

Sample share makes this clone medium-sized. The gene names here belong to mouse. The read stops 1 residue short of the end of the CDR3; the missing end is completed from the germline J gene. This chain joins TRBV26 and TRBJ1-2; D is unresolved. The CDR3 runs 12 residues. The V and J ends lost 3 bases and 3 bases respectively, with 5 bases between them. Looked up from germline, CDR1 is KGHPV and CDR2 is FQNQEV (reference sequence). CDR3 bases read: TGTGCCAGCAGTCTACAGTACTCCGACTACACC. This codes for CASSLQYSDYT. The entire CDR3 reads CASSLQYSDYTF.

This clone was picked up a small number of times. Genes here carry mouse names. The read comes to an end 1 residue before the CDR3 does, leaving the germline J gene to fill in the end. V is TRBV26 and J is TRBJ2-5, with 11 bases identical to TRBD2. V shed 6 bases, J shed 3 bases, and the junction held 2 bases outside the gene matches. CDR1 is KGHPV and CDR2 is FQNQEV in the germline V gene (reference sequence). This CDR3 spans 14 amino acids. The CDR3 sequence: CASSRDWGQDTQYF. CDR3 bases read: TGTGCCAGCAGCCGGGACTGGGGGCAAGACACCCAGTAC. Drawing the rest from reference TRBV26 and TRBJ2-5, the complete variable domain is NSKVIQTPRYLVKGQGQKAKMRCIPEKGHPVVFWYQQNKNNEFKFLINFQNQEVLQQIDMTEKRFSAECPSNSPCSLEIQSSEAGDSALYLCASSRDWGQDTQYFGPGTRLLVL.

As to this clone: Gene names denote mouse genes. The read falls 1 residue short of the CDR3 end, and the missing part is taken from the germline J gene. The chain recombines TRBV23 with TRBJ2-1; the DNA was not compared with TRBD1, the D call given in the table. Germline assignment: CDR1 KGHTA and CDR2 FQNQQP. The CDR3 has 13 amino acids. This CDR3 is CSSGRGHYAEQFF. CDR3 DNA (partial): TGCTCCAGTGGGAGGGGGCACTATGCTGAGCAGTTC.